Following are 21 T cell receptor beta chains from one sample sequenced in a study of cytomegalovirus exposure and HLA in healthy donors. 13 Jbeta primers and 60 Vbeta primers were used for the PCR. Sequenced by immunoSEQ multiplex PCR; TCRdb stores in-frame clones only, minus some. The sample comprises 150,000 to 200,000 clones, 84% of which are singletons, and around 5% rests with the top ten. The sequencing sample was made of PBMCs. These receptors all come from a girl aged 10-17 years in good health and CMV-seropositive.

The rearrangement links TRBV18 to TRBJ1-3, with TRBD1 identical over 7 bases. The CDR3 is 18 residues long. Germline assignment: CDR1 KGHSH and CDR2 LQKENI. Trimming cost V 5 bases and J 7 bases; bases outside gene matches: 20. CDR3 coding DNA: TGTGCCAGCTCAGACAGGGACGGAGCACCCTCCTCGAGGAACACCATATATTTT. Translating gives CASSDRDGAPSSRNTIYF.

This CDR3 is CASSGSRGQLGEAFF. CDR3 sequence (DNA): TGTGCCAGCAGCGGTTCCAGGGGGCAGTTGGGTGAAGCTTTCTTT. V usage is TRBV9 and J usage is TRBJ1-1, with 8 bases lining up with TRBD1. Germline CDR1 SGDLS, CDR2 YYNGEE. J was trimmed by 7 bases and V by 3 bases; bases with no gene match: 11. The CDR3 sequence is 15 residues long. Based on the CDR3 plus reference TRBV9 and TRBJ1-1, the full variable domain is DSGVTQTPKHLITATGQRVTLRCSPRSGDLSVYWYQQSLDQGLQFLIQYYNGEERAKGNILERFSAQQFPDLHSELNLSSLELGDSALYFCASSGSRGQLGEAFFGQGTRLTVV.

A few counts support this clone. J is TRBJ2-7 and V is TRBV6-6; TRBD2 agrees at 10 bases. This CDR3 has 14 amino acids. Germline loops: CDR1 MNHNY, CDR2 SVGAGI (reference sequence). The junction had 2 bases not matched to a gene; V was cut back by 0 bases and J by 6 bases. This CDR3 is CASSYSSGGAEQYF. The CDR3 nucleotides read TGTGCCAGCAGTTACTCGAGCGGGGGGGCCGAGCAGTACTTC.

The chain combines TRBV10-2 with TRBJ1-5; D gene uncertain. V lost 2 bases to trimming and J lost 4 bases, with 3 bases between them. Germline loops: CDR1 WSHSY, CDR2 SAAADI. CDR3 size: 12 residues. CDR3 sequence (DNA): TGCGCCAGCAGTGAGCTAAATCAGCCCCAGCATTTT. Amino acid sequence: CASSELNQPQHF.

The rearrangement joins TRBV6-1 to TRBJ1-5; D is possibly TRBD1 (5 bases). The V end lost 7 bases, the J end lost 5 bases, and 12 bases lay between the germline ends. Per the germline V gene, CDR1 is MNHNS and CDR2 is SASEGT. This CDR3 is 13 amino acids long. The CDR3 reads CASNPGIHQPQHF. CDR3 coding DNA: TGTGCCAGCAACCCAGGGATCCATCAGCCCCAGCATTTT.

J is TRBJ2-3 and V is TRBV5-1; D remains unclear. V dropped 1 base and J dropped 6 bases, with 6 bases sitting between them. Germline-derived CDR1 and CDR2 are SGHRS and YFSETQ. The CDR3 covers 12 residues. CDR3 residues: CASSLSGDTQYF. CDR3 bases: TGCGCCAGCAGCTTGTCCGGGGATACGCAGTATTTT.

The CDR3 is CASSGQGSEQYF. The CDR3 nucleotides are TGTGCCAGCTCCGGACAGGGCTCCGAGCAGTACTTC. This chain uses TRBV18 with TRBJ2-7; 8 nucleotides line up with TRBD1. J lost 6 bases, V lost 6 bases, and 4 bases had no gene match. Looked up from germline, CDR1 is KGHSH and CDR2 is LQKENI. The CDR3 is 12 residues long.

V usage is TRBV2 and J usage is TRBJ1-1; the match to TRBD1 covers 9 bases. Looked up from germline, CDR1 is SNHLY and CDR2 is FYNNEI. The CDR3 has 15 amino acids. J was trimmed by 4 bases and V by 5 bases; bases with no gene match: 8. The CDR3 is CASSPRTGVGTEAFF. The CDR3 coding sequence is TGTGCCAGCAGTCCTCGGACAGGGGTGGGCACTGAAGCTTTCTTT.

This sequence joins TRBV5-4 and TRBJ1-1; no reliable D call. Trimming stripped 1 base from V and 6 bases from J, with 7 bases between. CDR3 length: 12 amino acids. Per the germline V gene, CDR1 is SGHNT and CDR2 is YYREEE (reference sequence). The CDR3 sequence: CASSLSSAEAFF. CDR3 DNA sequence: TGTGCCAGCAGCTTGTCCTCAGCTGAAGCTTTCTTT.

The rearrangement links TRBV6-4 to TRBJ1-2; TRBD1 is a possible D gene (5 bases). The ends were cut back, 3 bases at V and 8 bases at J, with 16 bases in the middle. The CDR3 runs 14 residues. Germline CDR1 and CDR2: MRHNA and SNTAGT. The CDR3 is CASSEGVQGGGYTF. The CDR3 DNA is TGTGCCAGCAGTGAGGGGGTGCAGGGAGGCGGCTACACCTTC.

V and J are TRBV7-9 and TRBJ1-4; D not resolved. V was pared by 5 bases and J by 0 bases, with 7 bases between. Germline V gene lookup returns CDR1 SEHNR and CDR2 FQNEAQ (reference sequence). This CDR3 spans 14 amino acids. The CDR3 spells CASSPLSTNEKLFF. DNA for the CDR3: TGTGCCAGCAGCCCCCTCTCAACTAATGAAAAACTGTTTTTT.

J is TRBJ2-7 and V is TRBV6-1; 7 bases agree with TRBD2. The J segment lost 3 bases and the V segment lost 8 bases, leaving 4 bases of the junction unmatched. Germline V gene sequence: CDR1 MNHNS, CDR2 SASEGT. This CDR3 is 12 amino acids long. This CDR3 is CASGASGYEQYF. CDR3 in DNA: TGTGCCAGCGGGGCTAGCGGCTACGAGCAGTACTTC.

CDR3 in amino acids: CASSLSVWRGVGSYEQYF. For the CDR3, the DNA is TGTGCCAGCAGCTTATCGGTATGGCGGGGGGTCGGCTCCTACGAGCAGTACTTC. This rearrangement joins TRBV7-8 to TRBJ2-5, with 8 bases aligning to TRBD2. The J call is in doubt because the DNA end fits TRBJ2-7 better. Germline V lookup: CDR1 SGHVS, CDR2 FQNEAQ. There are 18 residues in the CDR3.

CDR3 bases: TGCGCCAGCAGCTTATCGAGGGCTACCAAAAACATTCAGTACTTC. Its protein is CASSLSRATKNIQYF. This sequence joins TRBV5-1 and TRBJ2-4, with D possibly being TRBD2 (5 bases). Trimming shortened V by 2 bases and J by 2 bases, and 11 bases separated the two germline ends. In germline, CDR1 is SGHRS, CDR2 YFSETQ. The CDR3 has 15 amino acids.

The gene calls are TRBV11-3 and TRBJ1-4, with 8 bases that match TRBD1. CDR3 length: 16 residues. Germline CDR1 and CDR2: SGHNT and YENEEA. Trimming took 5 bases from V and 0 from J; bases not matched to a gene: 5. The CDR3 sequence: CASSPHRGTTNEKLFF. CDR3 bases: TGTGCCAGCAGCCCCCACAGGGGGACAACTAATGAAAAACTGTTTTTT.

J is TRBJ1-2 and V is TRBV6-1; 10 bases agree with TRBD1. Germline values: CDR1 MNHNS, CDR2 SASEGT. The CDR3 has 15 amino acids. J was trimmed by 1 base and V by 4 bases; bases with no gene match: 3. The DNA for the CDR3 is TGTGCCAGCAGTGCATGGGACAGGGGTAACTATGGCTACACCTTC. It is translated as CASSAWDRGNYGYTF.

The rearrangement joins TRBV10-3 to TRBJ1-1, with D possibly matching TRBD1 (5 bases). The CDR3 spans 12 residues. Trimming took off 8 bases at V and 2 bases at J, with 9 bases between the two ends. CDR1 and CDR2 from the germline V gene are ENHRY and SYGVKD. CDR3 nucleotides: TGTGCCATCGGGCAGGGCAACACTGAAGCTTTCTTT. Its protein product is CAIGQGNTEAFF.

Concerning this clone itself: The identical CDR3 is also encoded by other nucleotide sequences in the sample. This sequence joins TRBV19 and TRBJ1-6; D is unresolved. CDR1 LNHDA and CDR2 SQIVND come from the germline V gene (reference sequence). The V gene lost 3 bases and the J gene lost 0 bases, with 6 bases spanning the gap. The CDR3 length is 15 residues. The CDR3 DNA follows: TGTGCCAGTAGTATCGGGAGCTCCTATAATTCACCCCTCCACTTT. Residues: CASSIGSSYNSPLHF.

The chain uses TRBV4-2 and TRBJ2-1; D remains ambiguous. Germline V CDR1 and CDR2: LGHNA, YNFKEQ. With 1 base removed from V and 6 bases from J, the gap between germline ends came to 13 bases. The CDR3 sequence is 15 residues long. CDR3 in DNA: TGTGCCAGCAGCCAAGTTTGGGCTGCATGCAATGAGCAGTTCTTC. As protein: CASSQVWAACNEQFF.

Comment on this clone: This sample also contains other DNA sequences that code for the same CDR3. The gene calls are TRBV5-1 and TRBJ2-2, with 7 bases matching TRBD1. The CDR3 sequence is 15 residues long. V was pared by 4 bases and J by 5 bases, with 8 bases of the junction left unmatched. The V gene's germline CDR1 is SGHRS and CDR2 YFSETQ. CDR3 amino acids: CASSPDRVGTGELFF. The CDR3 DNA reads TGCGCCAGCAGCCCCGACAGGGTCGGAACCGGGGAGCTGTTTTTT.

The chain couples TRBV5-1 to TRBJ1-1; D is undetermined. V shed 0 bases and J shed 1 base, with 7 bases lying between them. Germline V gene lookup returns CDR1 SGHRS and CDR2 YFSETQ. The CDR3 is 14 residues long. As DNA, the CDR3 is TGCGCCAGCAGCTTGGGAGGGTCGAACACTGAAGCTTTCTTT. Protein sequence: CASSLGGSNTEAFF.